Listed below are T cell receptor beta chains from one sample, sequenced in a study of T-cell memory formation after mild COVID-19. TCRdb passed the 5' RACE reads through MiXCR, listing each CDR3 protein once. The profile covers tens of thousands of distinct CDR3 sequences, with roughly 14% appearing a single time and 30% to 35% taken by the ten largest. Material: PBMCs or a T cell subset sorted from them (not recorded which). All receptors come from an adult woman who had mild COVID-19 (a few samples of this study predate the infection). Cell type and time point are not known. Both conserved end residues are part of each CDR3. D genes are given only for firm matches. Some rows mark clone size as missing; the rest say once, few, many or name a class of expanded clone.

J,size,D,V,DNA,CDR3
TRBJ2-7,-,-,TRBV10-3,TGTGCCATCATGGGTTCGGGAAGCTCCTACGAGCAGTACTTC,CAIMGSGSSYEQYF
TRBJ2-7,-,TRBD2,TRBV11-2,TGTGCCAGCAGCCCTTTGGGGACTAGGACCTACGAGCAGTACTTC,CASSPLGTRTYEQYF
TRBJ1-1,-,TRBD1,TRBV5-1,TGCGCCAGCAGCCCCGGACAGGGCCCGAACACTGAAGCTTTCTTT,CASSPGQGPNTEAFF
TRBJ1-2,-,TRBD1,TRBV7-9,TGTGCCAGCAGCTTAGGAGGGGGCGTCCCATCAGCTAACTATGGCTACACCTTC,CASSLGGGVPSANYGYTF
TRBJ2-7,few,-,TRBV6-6,TGTGCCAGCAGTTACACAATAACCGCCGGTTGGGAGCAGTACTTC,CASSYTITAGWEQYF
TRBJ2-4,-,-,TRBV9,TGTGCCAGCAGCCCCGGGACTGCAAACATTCAGTACTTC,CASSPGTANIQYF
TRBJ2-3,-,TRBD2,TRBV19,TGTGCCAGTAGTATCCACGTCGAACTAGCGGCAGATACGCAGTATTTT,CASSIHVELAADTQYF
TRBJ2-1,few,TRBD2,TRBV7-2,TGTGCCAGCAGCCAACCTCTAGCGGGAGGGTCAAATGAGCAGTTCTTC,CASSQPLAGGSNEQFF
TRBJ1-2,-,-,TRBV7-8,TGTGCCAGCACTCCGGTTGGGGGAGACTATGGCTACACCTTC,CASTPVGGDYGYTF
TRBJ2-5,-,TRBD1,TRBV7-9,TGTGCCAGCAGCATAGGACAGGGGCTGTACCAAGAGACCCAGTACTTC,CASSIGQGLYQETQYF
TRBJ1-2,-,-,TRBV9,TGTGCCAGCAGCGTACAGGGTAACTATGGCTACACCTTC,CASSVQGNYGYTF
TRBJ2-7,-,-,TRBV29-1,TGCAGCGTTGTGGCGGGGAGCTCCTACGAGCAGTACTTC,CSVVAGSSYEQYF
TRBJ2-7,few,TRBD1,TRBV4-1,TGCGCCAGCAGCCAGTTCGACAGGGGGCCACTATCCTACGAGCAGTACTTC,CASSQFDRGPLSYEQYF
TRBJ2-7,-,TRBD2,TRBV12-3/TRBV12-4,TGTGCCAGCAGTACCCGGACTAGCGGGAGAACTTACGAGCAGTACTTC,CASSTRTSGRTYEQYF
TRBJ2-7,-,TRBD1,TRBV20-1,TGCAGTGCTAATGGACAGGTTGGCTCCTACGAGCAGTACTTC,CSANGQVGSYEQYF
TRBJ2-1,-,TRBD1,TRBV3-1,TGTGCCAGCAGCCGAGCGTTGACAGGGGTTCCTGAGCAGTTCTTC,CASSRALTGVPEQFF
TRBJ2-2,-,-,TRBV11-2,TGTGCCAGCAGCCTTGGGATGAACACCGGGGAGCTGTTTTTT,CASSLGMNTGELFF
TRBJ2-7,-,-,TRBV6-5,TGTGCCAGCAGTTTCCTTCAGGGTTACGAGCAGTACTTC,CASSFLQGYEQYF
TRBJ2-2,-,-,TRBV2,TGTGCCAGCAGTGATGCCAGGGGCACCGGGGAGCTGTTTTTT,CASSDARGTGELFF
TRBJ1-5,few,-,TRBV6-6,TGTGCCAGCACGACCCTGACTAATAGCAATCAGCCCCAGCATTTT,CASTTLTNSNQPQHF
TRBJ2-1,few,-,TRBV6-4,TGTGCCAGCAGTGAGGGGGACGACAATGAGCAGTTCTTC,CASSEGDDNEQFF
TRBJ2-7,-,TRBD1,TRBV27,TGTGCCAGCAGTTCGGACAGGGCTGGATACGAGCAGTACTTC,CASSSDRAGYEQYF
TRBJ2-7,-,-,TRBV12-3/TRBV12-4,TGTGCCAGCAGCGGACTACCGGGCTCCTACGAGCAGTACTTC,CASSGLPGSYEQYF
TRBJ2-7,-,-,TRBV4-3,TGCGCCAGCAGCCCGGGACGGGGCTCCTACGAGCAGTACTTC,CASSPGRGSYEQYF
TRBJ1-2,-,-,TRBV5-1,TGCGCCAGCAGCTTGGAGGGGGGCTATGGCTACACCTTC,CASSLEGGYGYTF
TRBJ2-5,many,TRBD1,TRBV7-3,TGTGCCAGCAGCCCGACAGGGTTTCGCGAGACCCAGTACTTC,CASSPTGFRETQYF
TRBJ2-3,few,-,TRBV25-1,TGTGCCAGCAGTGATTGGAGCACTAGCACAGATACGCAGTATTTT,CASSDWSTSTDTQYF
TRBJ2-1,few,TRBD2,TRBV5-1,TGCGCCAGCAGCTTGGCCGGGGGGGCCCTCAATGAGCAGTTCTTC,CASSLAGGALNEQFF
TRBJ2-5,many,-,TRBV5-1,TGCGCCAGCAATACGGACCCCCGCCTGGAGACCCAGTACTTC,CASNTDPRLETQYF
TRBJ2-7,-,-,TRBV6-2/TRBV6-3,TGTGCCAGCAGTTTTATTGATGCCTACGAGCAGTACTTC,CASSFIDAYEQYF